Following are 3 T cell receptor beta chains from one sample sequenced in a study of blood T cell repertoires in COVID-19. The method was immunoSEQ multiplex PCR; TCRdb's version includes in-frame clones alone and lacks a portion of them. The sample gives around 52,000 clones, roughly 82% of which show up once; roughly 8.7% is in the top ten. Sequencing was done on a sample of peripheral blood. The receptor source for this set is a woman older than 75 with acute or convalescent COVID-19.

The chain links TRBV2 to TRBJ1-6, with 11 bases identical to TRBD1. Germline lookup yields CDR1 SNHLY and CDR2 FYNNEI. The length of the CDR3 is 16 residues. J lost 6 bases, V lost 6 bases, and 7 bases had no gene match. In nucleotides, the CDR3 is TGTGCCAGCAGACGGGACAGGGGGATGAGTAATTCACCCCTCCACTTT. Translation: CASRRDRGMSNSPLHF.

The chain links TRBV6-1 to TRBJ1-2; a weak D match, TRBD1 (5 bases). The germline V and J ends were trimmed by 1 base and 8 bases, with 11 bases remaining between them. Germline-derived CDR1 and CDR2 are MNHNS and SASEGT. This CDR3 comprises 13 residues. The DNA for the CDR3 is TGTGCCAGCAGTGAAGAATCAGGGCAGGGCTACACCTTC. It specifies CASSEESGQGYTF.

This clone came up a few times. This chain joins TRBV7-3 and TRBJ1-1; 7 bases are a match to TRBD1. Germline CDR1 and CDR2: SGHTA and FQGTGA. After removal of 0 bases from V and 11 bases from J, the junction contained 6 bases not matched to a gene. This CDR3 is 13 amino acids long. CDR3 nucleotides: TGTGCCAGCAGCTTAACAGGGGGACAGACGGCTTTCTTT. This translates into CASSLTGGQTAFF. Together with reference TRBV7-3 and TRBJ1-1, the CDR3 gives the full variable domain: GAGVSQTPSNKVTEKGKYVELRCDPISGHTALYWYRQSLGQGPEFLIYFQGTGAADDSGLPNDRFFAVRPEGSVSTLKIQRTERGDSAVYLCASSLTGGQTAFFGQGTRLTVV.